This T cell receptor beta chain comes out of a study of blood T cell repertoires in COVID-19. Study overall: Sites across the United States, Italy and Spain contributed samples from acute and convalescent COVID-19. T cells, B-cell-depleted T cells, or PBMCs supplied cDNA or gDNA.

Original processing methods: Amplifying reference gene primers gave estimates of nucleated cell counts. Sequenced by immunoSEQ multiplex PCR; TCRdb stores in-frame clones only, minus some. That table is the source of V, J and clone size, and D and trimming were worked out from the DNA. This sample has some 250,000 clones, with 86% found just once. This clone was seen a single time. The V and J ends lost 4 bases and 5 bases, in that order; junction bases with no gene match: 16. The CDR3 has 17 amino acids. Germline values: CDR1 SGHRS, CDR2 YFSETQ. The gene calls are TRBV5-1 and TRBJ2-3, with 7 bases lining up with TRBD1. The TCR comes from a woman between 25 and 40 years old who had recovered from COVID-19. Material: peripheral blood. CDR3 in DNA: TGCGCCAGCAGCCCGTGGGCAGGGGGTCTAGGGGAAGATACGCAGTATTTT. Translating it yields CASSPWAGGLGEDTQYF.